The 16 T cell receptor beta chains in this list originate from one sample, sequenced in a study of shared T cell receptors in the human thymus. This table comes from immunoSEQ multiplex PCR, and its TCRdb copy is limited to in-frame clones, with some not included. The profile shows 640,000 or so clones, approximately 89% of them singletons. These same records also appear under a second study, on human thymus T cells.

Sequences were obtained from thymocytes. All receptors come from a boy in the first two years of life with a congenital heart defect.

For the CDR3, the DNA is TGTGCCAGCAGTGATGGTACAGGGCCGGGGGAGACCCAGTACTTC. It is translated as CASSDGTGPGETQYF. The V call is TRBV2, the J call TRBJ2-5; possibly TRBD1 for D (6 bases). The germline V and J ends were trimmed by 3 bases and 5 bases, with 16 bases remaining between them. In germline, CDR1 is SNHLY, CDR2 FYNNEI. This CDR3 is 15 amino acids long. Full variable domain (rest looked up from reference TRBV2 and TRBJ2-5): EPEVTQTPSHQVTQMGQEVILRCVPISNHLYFYWYRQILGQKVEFLVSFYNNEISEKSEIFDDQFSVERPDGSNFTLKIRSTKLEDSAMYFCASSDGTGPGETQYFGPGTRLLVL.

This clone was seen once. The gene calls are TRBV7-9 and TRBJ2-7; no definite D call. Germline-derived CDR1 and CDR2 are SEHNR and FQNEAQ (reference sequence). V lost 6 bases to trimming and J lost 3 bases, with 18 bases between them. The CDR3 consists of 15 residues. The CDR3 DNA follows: TGTGCCAGCAGTCCCGGTCCTCCCTCATACTACGAGCAGTACTTC. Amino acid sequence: CASSPGPPSYYEQYF.

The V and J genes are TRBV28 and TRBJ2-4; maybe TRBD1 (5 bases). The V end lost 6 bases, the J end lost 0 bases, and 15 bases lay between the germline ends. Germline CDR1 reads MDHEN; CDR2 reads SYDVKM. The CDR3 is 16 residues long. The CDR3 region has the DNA TGTGCCAGCAGCCCTGACAGATCTATAGCCAAAAACATTCAGTACTTC. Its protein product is CASSPDRSIAKNIQYF.

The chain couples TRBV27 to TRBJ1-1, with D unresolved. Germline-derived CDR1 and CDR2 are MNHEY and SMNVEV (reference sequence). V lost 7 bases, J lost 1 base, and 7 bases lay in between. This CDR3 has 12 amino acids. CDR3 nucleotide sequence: TGTGCCAGCATCCGGGAGAACACTGAAGCTTTCTTT. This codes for CASIRENTEAFF.

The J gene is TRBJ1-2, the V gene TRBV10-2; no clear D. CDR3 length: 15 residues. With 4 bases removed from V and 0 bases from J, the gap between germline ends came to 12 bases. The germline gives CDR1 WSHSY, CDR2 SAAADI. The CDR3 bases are TGCGCCAGCAGTGGCTTACAGACCGCTAACTATGGCTACACCTTC. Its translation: CASSGLQTANYGYTF.

The chain's CDR3 is CASSYRDRVPTEAFF. CDR3 in DNA: TGTGCCAGCAGTTACCGGGACAGGGTCCCCACTGAAGCTTTCTTT. The chain employs TRBV6-5 and TRBJ1-1; 9 nucleotides align to TRBD1. CDR1 is MNHEY and CDR2 is SVGAGI in the germline V gene. V dropped 2 bases and J dropped 4; count of bases not matched to a gene: 5. This CDR3 comprises 15 residues.

The CDR3 DNA is TGTGCCAGCAGCTATCCGGGAGATCAGCAGTTCTTC. Protein product: CASSYPGDQQFF. This sequence joins TRBV7-8 and TRBJ2-1; possibly TRBD2 for D (6 bases). This CDR3 is built from 12 residues. V lost 4 bases and J 11 bases, leaving 12 bases between the germline ends. Looked up from germline, CDR1 is SGHVS and CDR2 is FQNEAQ.

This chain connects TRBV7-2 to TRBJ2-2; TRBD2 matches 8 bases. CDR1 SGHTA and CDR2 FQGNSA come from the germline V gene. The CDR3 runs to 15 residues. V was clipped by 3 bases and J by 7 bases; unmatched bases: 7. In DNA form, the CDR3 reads TGTGCCAGCAGCTTTGTCGGGGGGGTTGGCGGGGAGCTGTTTTTT. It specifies CASSFVGGVGGELFF.

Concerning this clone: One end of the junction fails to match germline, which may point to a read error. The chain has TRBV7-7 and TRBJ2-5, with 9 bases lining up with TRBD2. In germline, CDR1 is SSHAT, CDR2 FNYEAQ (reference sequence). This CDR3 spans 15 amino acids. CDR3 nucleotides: TGTGCTAGCAGCCCCGTGCGCGGGGGGGCGGAGACCCAGTACTTC. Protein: CASSPVRGGAETQYF.

This CDR3 reads CANRGGARGYEQYF. CDR3 nucleotide sequence: TGTGCCAACAGAGGGGGGGCGCGAGGCTACGAGCAGTACTTC. The gene calls are TRBV6-1 and TRBJ2-7, with D maybe TRBD2 (7 bases). In germline, CDR1 is MNHNS, CDR2 SASEGT. The V end was cut by 10 bases, the J end by 3 bases, with 19 bases between. The CDR3 has 14 amino acids.

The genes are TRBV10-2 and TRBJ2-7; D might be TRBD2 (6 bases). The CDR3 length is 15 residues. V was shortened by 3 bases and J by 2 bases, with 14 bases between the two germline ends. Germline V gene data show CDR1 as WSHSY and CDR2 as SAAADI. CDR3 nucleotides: TGCGCCAGCAGTGACCCGGGCGGGGTAGCCTACGAGCAGTACTTC. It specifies CASSDPGGVAYEQYF.

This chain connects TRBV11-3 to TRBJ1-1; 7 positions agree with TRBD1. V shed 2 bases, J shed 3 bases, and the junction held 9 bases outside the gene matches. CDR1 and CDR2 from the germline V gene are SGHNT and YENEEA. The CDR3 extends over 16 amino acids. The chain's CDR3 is CASSLLTGEADTEAFF. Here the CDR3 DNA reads TGTGCCAGCAGCTTATTAACAGGGGAGGCGGACACTGAAGCTTTCTTT.

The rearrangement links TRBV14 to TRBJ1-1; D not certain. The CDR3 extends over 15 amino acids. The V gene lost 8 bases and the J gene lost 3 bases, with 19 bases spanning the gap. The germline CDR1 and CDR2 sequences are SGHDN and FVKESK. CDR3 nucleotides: TGTGCCAGCGATATGACTCCTACCGGTGACACTGAAGCTTTCTTT. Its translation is CASDMTPTGDTEAFF.

As DNA, the CDR3 is TGCAGCGTTGGCGGGAGGGTGCCCGGGGAGCTGTTTTTT. Protein product: CSVGGRVPGELFF. The V and J genes are TRBV29-1 and TRBJ2-2; the match to TRBD2 covers 9 bases. Germline CDR1 SQVTM, CDR2 ANQGSEA. J lost 6 bases, V lost 4 bases, and 3 bases had no gene match. The CDR3 length is 13 residues.

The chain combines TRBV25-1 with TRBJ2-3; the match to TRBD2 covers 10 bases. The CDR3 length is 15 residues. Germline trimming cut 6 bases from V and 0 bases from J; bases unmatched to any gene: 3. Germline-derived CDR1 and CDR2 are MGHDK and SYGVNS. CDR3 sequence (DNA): TGTGCCAGCAGAGGACTAGCGGAGAGCACAGATACGCAGTATTTT. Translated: CASRGLAESTDTQYF.

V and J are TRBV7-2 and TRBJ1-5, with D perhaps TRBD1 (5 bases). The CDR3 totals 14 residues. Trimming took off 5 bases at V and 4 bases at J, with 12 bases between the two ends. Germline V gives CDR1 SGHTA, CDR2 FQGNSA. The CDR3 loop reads CASSTLRGNQPQHF. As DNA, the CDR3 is TGTGCCAGCAGCACACTCCGGGGGAATCAGCCCCAGCATTTT.